This passage covers 2 T cell receptor beta chains from one sample sequenced in a study of cytomegalovirus exposure and HLA in healthy donors. The PCR made use of 60 Vbeta and 13 Jbeta primers. Data came from immunoSEQ multiplex PCR; TCRdb stores just in-frame clones and leaves some out. The table includes roughly 140,000 clones, around three quarters detected once. Source material: PBMCs. The receptors originated from a woman aged 40 to 50 in good health and CMV-seronegative.

The genes are TRBV7-9 and TRBJ2-3; 10 bases agree with TRBD2. Germline V gene lookup returns CDR1 SEHNR and CDR2 FQNEAQ (reference sequence). V trimming: 8 bases; J trimming: 11 bases; junction bases outside the gene matches: 16. The CDR3 is 15 residues long. DNA of the CDR3: TGTGCCAGCTGTAGGGCTAGCGGGGGCCTGATGATGCAGTATTTT. It yields the protein CASCRASGGLMMQYF.

A single count supports this clone. This chain uses TRBV16 with TRBJ1-1; D possibly corresponds to TRBD1 (5 bases). CDR1 is KGHSY, CDR2 FQNENV, per germline. The CDR3 has 14 amino acids. Between the trimmed V and J ends, which lost 1 base and 2 bases, there was a span of 8 bases. CDR3 amino acids: CASSQFGGNTEAFF. CDR3 bases: TGTGCCAGCAGCCAATTCGGGGGAAACACTGAAGCTTTCTTT.